This entry lists 8 T cell receptor beta chains sequenced from one sample in a study of T cells after yellow fever vaccination. TCRdb redid the calling of the 5' RACE reads with MiXCR, one entry per CDR3 protein. The table includes 28,000 or so distinct CDR3 sequences, approximately 4.4% detected once. Material: CD8+ T cells sorted from PBMCs, obtained 5 days after the yellow fever booster vaccination. The receptors stem from a man aged 30 to 45 who received the YFV17D yellow fever vaccine.

This clonotype was observed at least ten times. The V call is TRBV6-5, the J call TRBJ2-1; the D is unclear. CDR1 is MNHEY, CDR2 SVGAGI, per germline. V was cut by 0 bases and J by 7 bases, with 7 bases left in between. The CDR3 sequence is 13 residues long. CDR3 sequence reads: CASSYSAGNEQFF. CDR3 coding DNA: TGTGCCAGCAGTTACTCCGCAGGAAATGAGCAGTTCTTC.

In this sample, this clonotype turned up many times. The chain employs TRBV9 and TRBJ2-5; D gene unclear. Per the germline V gene, CDR1 is SGDLS and CDR2 is YYNGEE. Trimming left V 0 bases short and J 5 bases short, with 14 bases between. CDR3 length: 15 residues. CDR3 DNA: TGTGCCAGCAGCGTAGATGGGGAAGTGAGGGAGACCCAGTACTTC. This translates into CASSVDGEVRETQYF.

This clonotype was found many times. CDR3 bases: TGCGCCAGCAGCTTGGCGGTGGACGGTAACTATGGCTACACCTTC. This sequence encodes CASSLAVDGNYGYTF. The gene calls are TRBV5-1 and TRBJ1-2; D is unresolved. CDR3 length: 15 amino acids. Germline V CDR1 and CDR2: SGHRS, YFSETQ. V was shortened by 0 bases and J by 1 base, with 10 bases between the two germline ends.

This clonotype was seen ten or more times. As DNA, the CDR3 is TGTGCCAGCAGTTACCCTACACGGGAGTGGGGAAACATTCAGTACTTC. Translated: CASSYPTREWGNIQYF. The rearrangement joins TRBV6-2 or TRBV6-3 to TRBJ2-4, with D possibly matching TRBD2 (6 bases). The ends were cut back, 2 bases at V and 6 bases at J, with 17 bases in the middle. Germline CDR1 reads MNHEY; CDR2 reads SVGEGT. This CDR3 has 16 amino acids.

In this sample, this clonotype turned up many times. The chain has TRBV20-1 and TRBJ2-7, with TRBD1 matching over 11 bases. Germline-derived CDR1 and CDR2 are DFQATT and SNEGSKA (reference sequence). CDR3 length: 15 residues. The trim removed 0 bases at V and 6 bases at J, leaving 7 bases unmatched. The CDR3 DNA reads as TGCAGTGCTAGAGACCGGGACAGGGGGTTAGGCGAGCAGTACTTC. As protein: CSARDRDRGLGEQYF.

At least ten counts were recorded for this clonotype. The CDR3 nucleotides read TGTGCCAGCAGCTCGACTAGCTTTACTTACTACGAGCAGTACTTC. Amino acids: CASSSTSFTYYEQYF. V usage is TRBV5-5 and J usage is TRBJ2-7; TRBD2 aligns across 7 bases. The germline V gene has CDR1 SGHKS and CDR2 YYEKEE (reference sequence). The CDR3 spans 15 residues. The V segment lost 3 bases and the J segment 3 bases; nucleotides outside the gene matches: 9.

This clonotype was counted ten times or more. The chain is built from TRBV4-3 and TRBJ2-3; no firm D call. Trimming stripped 5 bases from V and 4 bases from J, with 19 bases between. The CDR3 is made up of 16 amino acids. Germline V gives CDR1 LGHNA, CDR2 YSLEER. CDR3 in amino acids: CASSETSFRRADTQYF. CDR3 in DNA: TGCGCCAGCAGCGAAACGAGTTTTAGACGGGCAGATACGCAGTATTTT.

This clonotype was recorded at least ten times. V and J are TRBV11-3 and TRBJ2-7, with TRBD1 matching 7 bases. CDR1 and CDR2 (germline): SGHNT, YENEEA. Unmatched junction bases numbered 9, after V lost 5 bases and J lost 5 bases. The CDR3 is 14 amino acids. CDR3 bases: TGTGCCAGCAGCAAAACGGACAGGACCAACGAGCAGTACTTC. Its translation: CASSKTDRTNEQYF.